This T cell receptor (beta chain) was documented in a study of blood T cell repertoires in COVID-19 (dated by TCRdb to 2018 to 2021). Regarding the complete study: Collaborator samples came from the United States, Italy and Spain and covered acute and convalescent phases of COVID-19. The prospective study material was composed of cDNA or gDNA derived from T cells, B-cell-depleted T cells, or PBMCs. The dataset comprised deeply sampled blood TCRbeta repertoires from subjects exposed to, actively infected with, or recovered from COVID-19. The repertoires were made available in a free public database intended to serve as a resource for research on the immune response to SARS-CoV-2. The samples were drawn from two sources: the first 160 participants of the ongoing ImmuneRACE study, and 950 to 1,500 subjects contributed by 6 global collaborators. Nearly every sample came with metadata listing a de-identified subject ID, COVID-19 status, age in years and sex. Where available, HLA class I and class II types were obtained from metadata supplied by the sample provider rather than from assay-based typing. Points the paper makes about the study in general: The quantity of clinical and demographic metadata differed by source and by participant and was supplied without curation.

TCRbeta CDR3 regions were amplified from genomic DNA by means of the immunoSEQ Assay, a bias-controlled multiplex PCR. On the authors' methods: The number of nucleated cells in each sample was estimated by amplification of reference gene primers within the assay. To quantify the absolute abundance of each unique TCRbeta CDR3 rearrangement, sequence reads were collapsed and filtered. For each sample, productive Simpson clonality was calculated as the square root of Simpson's diversity index over productive rearrangements. This immuneACCESS table, as held by TCRdb, lists in-frame sequences with V and J called but not all clones. Of the missing ones, under half trace to an unresolved V gene in checked studies; the others have no known cause. Clone size and V and J calls were adopted from that table, with D and trimming inferred from the DNA. In all, the sample holds approximately 220,000 clones, and 75% to 90% of those were seen once. The ten largest clones represent around 0.72% of the sample.

Whole blood was collected in K2EDTA tubes by collaborating institutions according to the institutions' own protocols. For TCRbeta analysis, collaborators shipped samples as frozen whole blood, isolated PBMCs, or DNA extracted from either of those sample types. Taken from cysteine to phenylalanine, the CDR3 has 17 residues. Just CDR3 DNA is preserved here, 51 bases in frame from base 1. This clone was observed a single time. There is no known antigen for this receptor. Base qualities are missing; no much larger clone stands one base away. The source material was peripheral blood. The clonotype originates from a man aged 40-49 years with acute or convalescent COVID-19. The chain links TRBV21-1 with TRBJ2-7; no check of the table's D call, TRBD1, against the DNA was made. TRBV21-1 is a pseudogene segment. CDR3 loop: CASSKGLDRGHSYEQYF. The nucleotide sequence reads as follows: TGTGCCAGCAGCAAAGGGTTAGACAGGGGGCATTCCTACGAGCAGTACTTC.